The 20 T cell receptor beta chains below come from one sample, sequenced in a study of blood T cell repertoires in COVID-19. Method: immunoSEQ multiplex PCR; TCRdb's copy keeps in-frame clones and lacks some. The sample records 170,000 or so clones, about 87% being singletons. The sample was peripheral blood. These receptors came from a woman between 18 and 30 years old who had recovered from COVID-19.

The chain carries TRBV15 and TRBJ2-3, with 8 bases fitting TRBD1. The CDR3 runs to 15 residues. J was trimmed by 6 bases and V by 8 bases; bases with no gene match: 13. Germline CDR1 and CDR2: LNHNV and YYDKDF (reference sequence). CDR3 loop: CATLSRDRQKDTQYF. DNA for the CDR3: TGTGCCACCCTTTCCCGGGACAGGCAAAAGGATACGCAGTATTTT.

This clone showed up just a few times. This rearrangement joins TRBV25-1 to TRBJ1-6; D might be TRBD1 (5 bases). CDR1 and CDR2 (germline): MGHDK, SYGVNS. The length of the CDR3 is 12 residues. The ends were cut back, 3 bases at V and 14 bases at J, with 11 bases in the middle. CDR3 sequence: CASSERGKALHF. DNA for the CDR3: TGTGCCAGCAGTGAGCGGGGGAAGGCCCTCCACTTT.

This clone was found once. Other DNA sequences from this sample encode an identical CDR3 as well. The V and J genes are TRBV20-1 and TRBJ2-7; tentative D call: TRBD2 (5 bases). Between the trimmed V and J ends, which lost 3 bases and 4 bases, there was a span of 7 bases. The V gene's germline CDR1 is DFQATT and CDR2 SNEGSKA (reference sequence). CDR3 length: 11 amino acids. This CDR3 is CSASRGYEQYF. The CDR3 nucleotides read TGCAGTGCTAGTCGGGGATACGAGCAGTACTTC.

The chain carries TRBV5-8 and TRBJ2-1; 10 bases line up with TRBD2. Per the germline V gene, CDR1 is SGHTS and CDR2 is YDEGEE. The CDR3 extends over 14 amino acids. J was trimmed by 7 bases and V by 1 base; bases with no gene match: 2. The CDR3 here is CASSLQREGNEQFF. In DNA form, the CDR3 reads TGTGCCAGCAGCTTGCAGCGGGAGGGAAATGAGCAGTTCTTC. The complete variable domain, with remaining parts taken from reference TRBV5-8 and TRBJ2-1, reads EAGVTQSPTHLIKTRGQQATLRCSPISGHTSVYWYQQALGLGLQFLLWYDEGEERNRGNFPPRFSGRQFPNYSSELNVNALELEDSALYLCASSLQREGNEQFFGPGTRLTVL.

This chain connects TRBV24-1 to TRBJ1-1; no definite D call. The CDR3 spans 13 residues. Germline V CDR1 and CDR2: KGHDR, SFDVKD. Trimming left V 6 bases short and J 0 bases short, with 7 bases between. The CDR3: CATSRGLNTEAFF. In nucleotides, the CDR3 is TGTGCCACCAGTCGCGGCCTGAACACTGAAGCTTTCTTT.

This chain uses TRBV6-2 or TRBV6-3 with TRBJ2-3, with 8 bases matching TRBD2. CDR1 is MNHEY, CDR2 SVGEGT, per germline. The CDR3 is made up of 19 amino acids. J lost 1 base, V lost 0 bases, and 12 bases had no gene match. The CDR3, as DNA: TGTGCCAGCAGTTACTCGTTGTCGCAGTCGGGACTAGGCACAGATACGCAGTATTTT. Translated: CASSYSLSQSGLGTDTQYF.

This sequence joins TRBV5-5 and TRBJ2-7; 8 bases fit TRBD1. V lost 4 bases, J lost 6 bases, and 12 bases stayed unmatched. Germline loops: CDR1 SGHKS, CDR2 YYEKEE (reference sequence). This CDR3 is 15 amino acids long. The CDR3, as DNA: TGTGCCAGCAGCGGGGTTGGACAGGGTAATGTCGAGCAGTACTTC. Protein sequence: CASSGVGQGNVEQYF.

The chain is built from TRBV7-8 and TRBJ2-3; a possible D gene is TRBD2 (7 bases). CDR3 length: 18 residues. V was pared by 3 bases and J by 2 bases, with 21 bases between. Germline assignment: CDR1 SGHVS and CDR2 FQNEAQ. The CDR3 nucleotides read TGTGCCAGCAGCTTTATCCCGGAGACGGGGGGCCACACAGATACGCAGTATTTT. Translation: CASSFIPETGGHTDTQYF.

CDR3 DNA sequence: TGTGCCAGCAGCGGCTTTTCGGATACGCAGTATTTT. This sequence encodes CASSGFSDTQYF. V is TRBV5-6 and J is TRBJ2-3, with no clear D. Germline V gene data show CDR1 as SGHDT and CDR2 as YYEEEE. The V gene lost 4 bases and the J gene lost 6 bases, with 9 bases spanning the gap. The CDR3 extends over 12 amino acids.

The chain combines TRBV7-9 with TRBJ1-1; maybe TRBD1 (6 bases). The CDR3 is 14 residues long. V lost 5 bases and J 0 bases, leaving 10 bases between the germline ends. The germline CDR1 and CDR2 sequences are SEHNR and FQNEAQ (reference sequence). The CDR3 loop reads CASSGTIMNTEAFF. CDR3 sequence (DNA): TGTGCCAGCAGCGGGACAATCATGAACACTGAAGCTTTCTTT.

This clone showed up just a few times. The rearrangement uses TRBV2 and TRBJ2-5; maybe TRBD2 (7 bases). V lost 4 bases to trimming and J lost 4 bases, with 13 bases between them. Germline values: CDR1 SNHLY, CDR2 FYNNEI. The CDR3 is 14 residues long. As DNA, the CDR3 is TGTGCCAGCAGTGCCCAAAGGGGGGGAGAGACCCAGTACTTC. Translated: CASSAQRGGETQYF.

The chain combines TRBV29-1 with TRBJ1-2; 7 bases align to TRBD1. V trimming: 7 bases; J trimming: 8 bases; junction bases outside the gene matches: 7. CDR1 and CDR2 (germline): SQVTM, ANQGSEA. The CDR3 is 11 residues long. CDR3 protein: CSEMTGTGYTF. CDR3 coding DNA: TGCAGCGAGATGACAGGGACAGGCTACACCTTC. The entire variable domain, with the rest obtained from reference TRBV29-1 and TRBJ1-2, is as follows: SAVISQKPSRDICQRGTSLTIQCQVDSQVTMMFWYRQQPGQSLTLIATANQGSEATYESGFVIDKFPISRPNLTFSTLTVSNMSPEDSSIYLCSEMTGTGYTFGSGTRLTVV.

The gene calls are TRBV9 and TRBJ2-1, with unresolved D. In germline, CDR1 is SGDLS, CDR2 YYNGEE. The CDR3 is made up of 14 amino acids. V was shortened by 2 bases and J by 1 base, with 7 bases between the two germline ends. The CDR3 bases are TGTGCCAGCAGCGTGACTGGTTCCTACAATGAGCAGTTCTTC. This gives the protein CASSVTGSYNEQFF.

V is TRBV6-2 or TRBV6-3 and J is TRBJ2-7; 7 bases map to TRBD1. The CDR3 sequence is 15 residues long. Germline CDR1 is MNHEY and CDR2 is SVGEGT. J gave up 3 bases and V 2 bases, and 7 bases lay outside the gene matches. The CDR3 region is CASSYTTGLVYEQYF. Here the CDR3 DNA reads TGTGCCAGCAGTTACACGACAGGGTTGGTCTACGAGCAGTACTTC.

J is TRBJ1-3 and V is TRBV2; 9 nucleotides match TRBD1. From germline, CDR1 is SNHLY and CDR2 FYNNEI. CDR3 length equals 14 residues. The J segment lost 3 bases and the V segment lost 6 bases, leaving 3 bases of the junction unmatched. The CDR3 is CASRDRGVGNTIYF. In nucleotides, the CDR3 is TGTGCCAGCAGGGACAGGGGAGTTGGAAACACCATATATTTT.

The sample holds one count of this clone. The chain recombines TRBV5-6 with TRBJ2-7, with D possibly TRBD1 on 6 matching bases. This CDR3 spans 15 amino acids. Germline-derived CDR1 and CDR2 are SGHDT and YYEEEE. The V and J ends lost 5 bases and 0 bases respectively, with 15 bases between them. The CDR3 DNA reads TGTGCCAGCAGTCGCCTTTGGGACACCTCCTACGAGCAGTACTTC. This sequence encodes CASSRLWDTSYEQYF.

The genes are TRBV6-5 and TRBJ1-2; 7 bases match TRBD1. Germline V CDR1 and CDR2: MNHEY, SVGAGI. V trimming: 8 bases; J trimming: 8 bases; junction bases outside the gene matches: 11. The CDR3 is 13 residues long. The CDR3 region is CASGRQGGFGYTF. The CDR3 DNA follows: TGTGCCAGCGGTAGACAGGGTGGGTTCGGCTACACCTTC.

V gene TRBV5-1 combines with J gene TRBJ2-2; D unclear. The CDR3 is 15 amino acids. Germline V CDR1 and CDR2: SGHRS, YFSETQ. Trimming left V 0 bases short and J 0 bases short, with 6 bases between. CDR3 DNA: TGCGCCAGCAGCTTGGGAGCTGCGAACACCGGGGAGCTGTTTTTT. It translates to CASSLGAANTGELFF. The complete variable domain, with remaining parts taken from reference TRBV5-1 and TRBJ2-2, reads KAGVTQTPRYLIKTRGQQVTLSCSPISGHRSVSWYQQTPGQGLQFLFEYFSETQRNKGNFPGRFSGRQFSNSRSEMNVSTLELGDSALYLCASSLGAANTGELFFGEGSRLTVL.

The chain joins TRBV9 to TRBJ2-5, with D tentatively TRBD1 (5 bases). Germline CDR1 reads SGDLS; CDR2 reads YYNGEE. The V gene lost 2 bases and the J gene lost 1 base, with 18 bases spanning the gap. CDR3 length equals 17 residues. CDR3 in DNA: TGTGCCAGCAGCGTGGGGCAGGGTCCCAGGGTCCAAGAGACCCAGTACTTC. Protein sequence: CASSVGQGPRVQETQYF.

The chain couples TRBV6-5 to TRBJ1-2; TRBD1 matches 8 bases. Germline V lookup: CDR1 MNHEY, CDR2 SVGAGI. V shed 2 bases, J shed 6 bases, and the junction held 11 bases outside the gene matches. This CDR3 spans 16 amino acids. CDR3 protein: CASSYISGGAANGYTF. The CDR3 DNA reads TGTGCCAGCAGTTACATCTCAGGGGGCGCGGCTAATGGCTACACCTTC.